Listed below are T cell receptor beta chains from one sample, sequenced in a study of technical replicates of blood from a handful of donors. The data were produced by immunoSEQ multiplex PCR, yet TCRdb's version contains in-frame clones alone and is incomplete. Seen here are tens of thousands of clones, roughly 98% observed once, and the top ten hold 0.2% to 0.25%. The material sequenced was T cells isolated from PBMCs. These receptors all stem from a human donor in good health. Each CDR3 is given with its conserved first and last residue. D genes are given only for firm matches. Size is stated for part of the rows, as once, few or many counts, or as a class when the clone is expanded.

clone size: .; J gene: TRBJ2-1; D gene: .; V gene: TRBV27; CDR3 protein: CASGTEASRYNEQFF; CDR3 DNA: TGTGCCAGCGGAACTGAGGCTAGCCGCTACAATGAGCAGTTCTTC
clone size: .; J gene: TRBJ1-2; D gene: .; V gene: TRBV27; CDR3 protein: CASSPGPRYGYTF; CDR3 DNA: TGTGCCAGCAGTCCAGGGCCCAGATATGGCTACACCTTC
clone size: .; J gene: TRBJ1-4; D gene: TRBD1; V gene: TRBV5-4; CDR3 protein: CASSPSGTGRNPLFF; CDR3 DNA: TGTGCCAGCAGCCCGTCCGGGACAGGGAGGAACCCACTGTTTTTT
clone size: once; J gene: TRBJ2-5; D gene: .; V gene: TRBV28; CDR3 protein: CASSGTGFGWETQYF; CDR3 DNA: TGTGCCAGCAGTGGGACTGGCTTTGGATGGGAGACCCAGTACTTC
clone size: .; J gene: TRBJ1-5; D gene: TRBD1; V gene: TRBV29-1; CDR3 protein: CSVEGTGKNQPQHF; CDR3 DNA: TGCAGCGTTGAAGGGACAGGCAAAAATCAGCCCCAGCATTTT
clone size: .; J gene: TRBJ2-1; D gene: .; V gene: TRBV7-2; CDR3 protein: CASSLVGGTYNEQFF; CDR3 DNA: TGTGCCAGCAGCTTAGTAGGCGGAACCTACAATGAGCAGTTCTTC
clone size: .; J gene: TRBJ2-7; D gene: TRBD1; V gene: TRBV2; CDR3 protein: CASSLPGTAYEQYF; CDR3 DNA: TGTGCCAGCAGTCTTCCCGGGACAGCTTACGAGCAGTACTTC
clone size: .; J gene: TRBJ2-3; D gene: TRBD1; V gene: TRBV25-1; CDR3 protein: CASSEGGKDRGITDTQYF; CDR3 DNA: TGTGCCAGCAGTGAAGGGGGAAAGGACAGGGGTATCACAGATACGCAGTATTTT
clone size: .; J gene: TRBJ2-7; D gene: .; V gene: TRBV6-5; CDR3 protein: CASSPSGLKRHEQYF; CDR3 DNA: TGTGCCAGCAGCCCTTCTGGGTTAAAGCGACACGAGCAGTACTTC
clone size: .; J gene: TRBJ1-4; D gene: .; V gene: TRBV7-8; CDR3 protein: CASSFRGGTYEKLFF; CDR3 DNA: TGTGCCAGCAGCTTTCGGGGGGGAACTTATGAAAAACTGTTTTTT
clone size: .; J gene: TRBJ2-2; D gene: .; V gene: TRBV19; CDR3 protein: CASWTATGELFF; CDR3 DNA: TGTGCCAGCTGGACAGCCACCGGGGAGCTGTTTTTT
clone size: .; J gene: TRBJ1-1; D gene: .; V gene: TRBV5-1; CDR3 protein: CASSLGGDTEAFF; CDR3 DNA: TGCGCCAGCAGCTTGGGGGGGGACACTGAAGCTTTCTTT
clone size: .; J gene: TRBJ2-1; D gene: .; V gene: TRBV4-1; CDR3 protein: CASSQVWGVNEQFF; CDR3 DNA: TGCGCCAGCAGCCAAGTCTGGGGGGTTAATGAGCAGTTCTTC
clone size: .; J gene: TRBJ1-5; D gene: .; V gene: TRBV4-3; CDR3 protein: CASSQDLEGRQPQHF; CDR3 DNA: TGCGCCAGCAGCCAAGATTTAGAGGGTCGGCAGCCCCAGCATTTT
clone size: .; J gene: TRBJ2-2; D gene: .; V gene: TRBV7-3; CDR3 protein: CASRAENTGELFF; CDR3 DNA: TGTGCCAGCAGGGCAGAGAACACCGGGGAGCTGTTTTTT
clone size: .; J gene: TRBJ2-1; D gene: TRBD2; V gene: TRBV4-2; CDR3 protein: CASSPGLAGGNEQFF; CDR3 DNA: TGTGCCAGCAGCCCTGGACTAGCGGGAGGGAATGAGCAGTTCTTC
clone size: .; J gene: TRBJ2-3; D gene: TRBD1; V gene: TRBV29-1; CDR3 protein: CSVGTGVDTQYF; CDR3 DNA: TGCAGCGTGGGGACAGGGGTAGATACGCAGTATTTT
clone size: .; J gene: TRBJ1-2; D gene: .; V gene: TRBV29-1; CDR3 protein: CSVQRQGSYGYTF; CDR3 DNA: TGCAGCGTCCAACGGCAGGGGAGCTATGGCTACACCTTC
clone size: .; J gene: TRBJ1-6; D gene: TRBD1; V gene: TRBV30; CDR3 protein: CAGGTVNSPLHF; CDR3 DNA: TGTGCCGGCGGGACAGTTAATTCACCCCTCCACTTT
clone size: .; J gene: TRBJ1-1; D gene: TRBD1; V gene: TRBV28; CDR3 protein: CASQGDTEAFF; CDR3 DNA: TGTGCCAGTCAGGGGGACACTGAAGCTTTCTTT
clone size: .; J gene: TRBJ2-1; D gene: TRBD2; V gene: TRBV30; CDR3 protein: CAWSIAGGYRDNEQFF; CDR3 DNA: TGTGCCTGGAGTATAGCGGGAGGCTACCGAGACAATGAGCAGTTCTTC
clone size: .; J gene: TRBJ1-1; D gene: .; V gene: TRBV7-9; CDR3 protein: CASRSGQWNTEAFF; CDR3 DNA: TGTGCCAGCAGGTCGGGACAATGGAACACTGAAGCTTTCTTT
clone size: .; J gene: TRBJ2-3; D gene: .; V gene: TRBV2; CDR3 protein: CASSGTVTDTQYF; CDR3 DNA: TGTGCCAGCAGTGGGACTGTTACAGATACGCAGTATTTT
clone size: .; J gene: TRBJ2-3; D gene: .; V gene: TRBV6-9; CDR3 protein: CASSYPLAPSTDTQYF; CDR3 DNA: TGTGCCAGCAGTTACCCACTAGCTCCTAGCACAGATACGCAGTATTTT
clone size: .; J gene: TRBJ2-7; D gene: .; V gene: TRBV28; CDR3 protein: CASSLRFSYEQYF; CDR3 DNA: TGTGCCAGCAGTTTACGGTTTTCCTACGAGCAGTACTTC
clone size: .; J gene: TRBJ2-2; D gene: .; V gene: TRBV5-4; CDR3 protein: CASSLARGPVGELFF; CDR3 DNA: TGTGCCAGCAGCTTGGCCAGGGGTCCCGTCGGGGAGCTGTTTTTT
clone size: once; J gene: TRBJ2-7; D gene: .; V gene: TRBV6-6; CDR3 protein: CASRDSYEQYF; CDR3 DNA: TGTGCCAGCAGAGACAGCTACGAGCAGTACTTC
clone size: .; J gene: TRBJ2-1; D gene: TRBD1; V gene: TRBV6-1; CDR3 protein: CASSSWDRGQGEQFF; CDR3 DNA: TGTGCCAGCAGTTCTTGGGACAGGGGCCAGGGGGAGCAGTTCTTC
clone size: .; J gene: TRBJ2-7; D gene: .; V gene: TRBV27; CDR3 protein: CASSFLQGPYEQYF; CDR3 DNA: TGTGCCAGCAGTTTTCTACAGGGACCCTACGAGCAGTACTTC
clone size: .; J gene: TRBJ1-5; D gene: .; V gene: TRBV5-1; CDR3 protein: CASSPGGNQPQHF; CDR3 DNA: TGCGCCAGCAGCCCGGGGGGCAATCAGCCCCAGCATTTT
clone size: .; J gene: TRBJ2-5; D gene: TRBD2; V gene: TRBV2; CDR3 protein: CASTSSGSFAIGETQYF; CDR3 DNA: TGTGCCAGCACCAGTAGCGGGAGTTTCGCCATAGGAGAGACCCAGTACTTC
clone size: .; J gene: TRBJ2-3; D gene: .; V gene: TRBV21-1; CDR3 protein: CASSNSAGLAGHTDTQYF; CDR3 DNA: TGTGCCAGCAGCAATTCCGCGGGACTAGCGGGACACACAGATACGCAGTATTTT
clone size: .; J gene: TRBJ2-1; D gene: .; V gene: TRBV29-1; CDR3 protein: CSVDRGSSYNEQFF; CDR3 DNA: TGCAGCGTTGATCGGGGATCTTCCTACAATGAGCAGTTCTTC
clone size: .; J gene: TRBJ1-1; D gene: TRBD1; V gene: TRBV29-1; CDR3 protein: CSVEPQGAHTEAFF; CDR3 DNA: TGCAGCGTTGAGCCTCAGGGGGCACACACTGAAGCTTTCTTT
clone size: .; J gene: TRBJ1-1; D gene: .; V gene: TRBV13; CDR3 protein: CASSFRNTEAFF; CDR3 DNA: TGTGCCAGCAGTTTCCGGAACACTGAAGCTTTCTTT
clone size: once; J gene: TRBJ2-2; D gene: .; V gene: TRBV7-2; CDR3 protein: CASSFQGREVGELFF; CDR3 DNA: TGTGCCAGCAGCTTTCAAGGTCGCGAGGTCGGGGAGCTGTTTTTT
clone size: .; J gene: TRBJ2-7; D gene: .; V gene: TRBV13; CDR3 protein: CASSLYRGRYEQYF; CDR3 DNA: TGTGCCAGCAGCTTATATCGGGGTAGGTACGAGCAGTACTTC
clone size: .; J gene: TRBJ2-1; D gene: TRBD1; V gene: TRBV4-1; CDR3 protein: CASSRDRVYNEQFF; CDR3 DNA: TGCGCCAGCAGCCGGGACAGGGTCTACAATGAGCAGTTCTTC
clone size: .; J gene: TRBJ1-1; D gene: .; V gene: TRBV14; CDR3 protein: CASSQTAGPFEAFF; CDR3 DNA: TGTGCCAGCAGCCAGACAGCGGGGCCCTTTGAAGCTTTCTTT
clone size: .; J gene: TRBJ1-1; D gene: .; V gene: TRBV5-6; CDR3 protein: CASSFINTEAFF; CDR3 DNA: TGTGCCAGCAGCTTTATTAACACTGAAGCTTTCTTT
clone size: .; J gene: TRBJ1-5; D gene: .; V gene: TRBV21-1; CDR3 protein: CAGCTGQSDQGSNQPQHF; CDR3 DNA: TGTGCCGGCTGTACCGGACAGAGTGATCAAGGTAGCAATCAGCCCCAGCATTTT
clone size: .; J gene: TRBJ2-1; D gene: .; V gene: TRBV6-5; CDR3 protein: CASSYSERSYNEQFF; CDR3 DNA: TGTGCCAGCAGTTACTCGGAGCGGTCCTACAATGAGCAGTTCTTC
clone size: .; J gene: TRBJ1-1; D gene: TRBD1; V gene: TRBV23-1; CDR3 protein: CASRPTDREPFTEAFF; CDR3 DNA: TGCGCCAGCAGGCCGACCGACAGGGAACCTTTTACTGAAGCTTTCTTT
clone size: .; J gene: TRBJ2-7; D gene: TRBD1; V gene: TRBV28; CDR3 protein: CASSETGYSYEQYF; CDR3 DNA: TGTGCCAGCAGCGAGACAGGGTATTCCTACGAGCAGTACTTC
clone size: .; J gene: TRBJ2-7; D gene: TRBD2; V gene: TRBV28; CDR3 protein: CASSLASGVLFEQYF; CDR3 DNA: TGTGCCAGCAGTTTAGCTAGCGGGGTTTTGTTTGAGCAGTACTTC
clone size: .; J gene: TRBJ2-1; D gene: TRBD1; V gene: TRBV7-6; CDR3 protein: CASSLRQGAFNEQFF; CDR3 DNA: TGTGCCAGCAGCCTTAGACAGGGTGCTTTTAATGAGCAGTTCTTC
clone size: once; J gene: TRBJ1-1; D gene: .; V gene: TRBV2; CDR3 protein: CASSAGLMNTEAFF; CDR3 DNA: TGTGCCAGCAGTGCAGGCCTTATGAACACTGAAGCTTTCTTT
clone size: .; J gene: TRBJ2-5; D gene: TRBD1; V gene: TRBV6-5; CDR3 protein: CASSWGQLQETQYF; CDR3 DNA: TGTGCCAGCAGCTGGGGACAGCTACAAGAGACCCAGTACTTC
clone size: .; J gene: TRBJ1-5; D gene: .; V gene: TRBV6-6; CDR3 protein: CASSYSNGGNQPQHF; CDR3 DNA: TGTGCCAGCAGTTACTCGAACGGGGGCAATCAGCCCCAGCATTTT
clone size: .; J gene: TRBJ1-1; D gene: .; V gene: TRBV6-1; CDR3 protein: CASSDRGEITEAFF; CDR3 DNA: TGTGCCAGCAGTGATAGGGGCGAGATCACTGAAGCTTTCTTT
clone size: .; J gene: TRBJ2-3; D gene: .; V gene: TRBV6-5; CDR3 protein: CASSAGYTQYF; CDR3 DNA: TGTGCCAGCAGCGCCGGGTATACGCAGTATTTT
clone size: .; J gene: TRBJ2-1; D gene: TRBD2; V gene: TRBV7-8; CDR3 protein: CASSLSGGGNEQFF; CDR3 DNA: TGTGCCAGCAGCTTATCGGGAGGGGGCAATGAGCAGTTCTTC
clone size: .; J gene: TRBJ2-7; D gene: .; V gene: TRBV2; CDR3 protein: CASILRASYEQYF; CDR3 DNA: TGTGCCAGCATATTGAGGGCCTCCTACGAGCAGTACTTC
clone size: .; J gene: TRBJ2-3; D gene: TRBD2; V gene: TRBV14; CDR3 protein: CASSQLTSGRHTQYF; CDR3 DNA: TGTGCCAGCAGCCAGTTAACTAGCGGGCGTCATACGCAGTATTTT
clone size: .; J gene: TRBJ1-5; D gene: TRBD1; V gene: TRBV10-3; CDR3 protein: CAISESTGNQPQHF; CDR3 DNA: TGTGCCATCAGTGAGTCGACAGGGAACCAGCCCCAGCATTTT
clone size: .; J gene: TRBJ2-3; D gene: .; V gene: TRBV28; CDR3 protein: CASSPHLSTDTQYF; CDR3 DNA: TGTGCCAGCAGTCCACACCTTAGCACAGATACGCAGTATTTT
clone size: .; J gene: TRBJ1-1; D gene: .; V gene: TRBV28; CDR3 protein: CASCDRQHTEAFF; CDR3 DNA: TGTGCCAGCTGTGACAGACAACACACTGAAGCTTTCTTT
clone size: .; J gene: TRBJ2-1; D gene: TRBD2; V gene: TRBV19; CDR3 protein: CASSMVLAGGNEQFF; CDR3 DNA: TGTGCCAGTAGTATGGTGCTAGCGGGGGGCAATGAGCAGTTCTTC
clone size: once; J gene: TRBJ2-7; D gene: TRBD1; V gene: TRBV5-4; CDR3 protein: CASSQINRGLIEQYF; CDR3 DNA: TGTGCCAGCAGCCAAATTAACAGGGGTCTGATCGAGCAGTACTTC
clone size: .; J gene: TRBJ1-2; D gene: .; V gene: TRBV19; CDR3 protein: CASSIGGGAVYGYTF; CDR3 DNA: TGTGCCAGTAGTATCGGCGGGGGCGCGGTTTATGGCTACACCTTC